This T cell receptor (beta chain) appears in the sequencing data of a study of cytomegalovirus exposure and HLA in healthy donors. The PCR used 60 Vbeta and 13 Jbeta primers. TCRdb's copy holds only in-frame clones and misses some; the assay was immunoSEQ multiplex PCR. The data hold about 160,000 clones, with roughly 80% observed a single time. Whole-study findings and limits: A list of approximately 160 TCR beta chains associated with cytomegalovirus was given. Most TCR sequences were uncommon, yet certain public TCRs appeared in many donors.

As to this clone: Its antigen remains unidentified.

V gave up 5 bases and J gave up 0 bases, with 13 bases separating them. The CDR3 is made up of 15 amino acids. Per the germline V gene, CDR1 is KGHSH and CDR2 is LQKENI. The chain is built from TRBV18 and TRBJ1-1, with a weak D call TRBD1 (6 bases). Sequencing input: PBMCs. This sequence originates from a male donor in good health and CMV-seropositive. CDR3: CASSVQGKMNTEAFF. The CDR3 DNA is TGTGCCAGCTCAGTTCAGGGGAAAATGAACACTGAAGCTTTCTTT.